These 3 T cell receptor beta chains share one sample of origin, sequenced in a study of T cell changes during pregnancy in multiple sclerosis. The assay was immunoSEQ multiplex PCR, and TCRdb's table has in-frame clones only and misses some. The sample has over 55,000 clones; around 93% are singletons. The sequencing here drew on peripheral blood, taken in the first trimester of pregnancy. These receptors originate from a female donor with multiple sclerosis, enrolled in a pregnancy study.

The chain has TRBV27 and TRBJ2-1; 13 nucleotides align to TRBD2. The junction had 12 bases not matched to a gene; V was cut back by 4 bases and J by 9 bases. The CDR3 is 17 amino acids. CDR1 and CDR2 from the germline V gene are MNHEY and SMNVEV (reference sequence). CDR3: CASSSPSTSGRGGEQFF. CDR3 nucleotide sequence: TGTGCCAGCAGTTCTCCCTCTACTAGCGGGAGGGGCGGTGAGCAGTTCTTC.

The sample holds one count of this clone. The rearrangement links TRBV27 to TRBJ2-1; the D gene is possibly TRBD1 (5 bases). The CDR3 spans 14 residues. Trimming cost V 6 bases and J 7 bases, with 16 bases left between them. CDR1 is MNHEY, CDR2 SMNVEV, per germline (reference sequence). The CDR3 sequence is CASRPRQFWNEQFF. The CDR3 coding sequence is TGTGCCAGCAGGCCAAGACAGTTTTGGAATGAGCAGTTCTTC.

The V call is TRBV7-3, the J call TRBJ2-1; 9 bases align to TRBD2. Trimming removed 2 bases from V and 10 bases from J; junction bases left unmatched: 6. The CDR3 is 14 residues long. Germline V gene lookup returns CDR1 SGHTA and CDR2 FQGTGA. The CDR3 nucleotides read TGTGCCAGCAGCTTAGGGCGGGAGGGCCTAGAGCAGTTCTTC. This gives the protein CASSLGREGLEQFF.